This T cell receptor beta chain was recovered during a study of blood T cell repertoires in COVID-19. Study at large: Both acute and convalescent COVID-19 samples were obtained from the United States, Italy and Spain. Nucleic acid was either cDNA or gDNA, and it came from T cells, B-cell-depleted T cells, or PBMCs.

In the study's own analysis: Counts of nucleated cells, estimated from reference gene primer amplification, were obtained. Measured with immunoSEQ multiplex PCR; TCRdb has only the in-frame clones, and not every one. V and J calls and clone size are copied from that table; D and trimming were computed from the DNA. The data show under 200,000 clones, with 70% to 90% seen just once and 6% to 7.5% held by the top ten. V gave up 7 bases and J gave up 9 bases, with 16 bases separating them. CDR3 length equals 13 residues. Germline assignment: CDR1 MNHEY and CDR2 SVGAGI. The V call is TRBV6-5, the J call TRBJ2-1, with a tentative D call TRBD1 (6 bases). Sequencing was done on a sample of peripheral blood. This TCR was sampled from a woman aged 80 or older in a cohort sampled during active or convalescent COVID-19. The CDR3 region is CASKIQGVGEQFF. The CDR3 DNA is TGTGCCAGCAAAATACAGGGAGTCGGTGAGCAGTTCTTC.